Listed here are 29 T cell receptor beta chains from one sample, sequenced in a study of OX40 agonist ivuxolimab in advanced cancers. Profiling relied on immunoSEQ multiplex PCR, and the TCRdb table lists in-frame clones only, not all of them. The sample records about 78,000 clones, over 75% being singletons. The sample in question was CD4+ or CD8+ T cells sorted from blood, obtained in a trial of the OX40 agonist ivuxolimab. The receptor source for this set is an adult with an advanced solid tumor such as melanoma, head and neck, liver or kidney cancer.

The CDR3 sequence is CASSKVGQTEAFF. The CDR3 DNA follows: TGTGCCAGCAGCAAAGTCGGACAGACTGAAGCTTTCTTT. The rearrangement uses TRBV5-6 and TRBJ1-1; tentatively, D is TRBD1 (6 bases). Germline lookup yields CDR1 SGHDT and CDR2 YYEEEE. Trimming stripped 4 bases from V and 5 bases from J, with 12 bases between. This CDR3 contains 13 residues.

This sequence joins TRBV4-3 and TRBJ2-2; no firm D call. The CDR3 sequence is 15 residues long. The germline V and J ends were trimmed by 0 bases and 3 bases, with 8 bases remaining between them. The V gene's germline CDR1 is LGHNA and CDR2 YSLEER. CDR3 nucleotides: TGCGCCAGCAGCCAAGATCTTGACTACACCGGGGAGCTGTTTTTT. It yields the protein CASSQDLDYTGELFF.

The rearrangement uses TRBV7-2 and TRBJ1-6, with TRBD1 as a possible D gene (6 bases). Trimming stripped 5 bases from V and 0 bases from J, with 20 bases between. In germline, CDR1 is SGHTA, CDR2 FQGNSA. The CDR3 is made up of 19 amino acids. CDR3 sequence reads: CASSPDIQGMGSYNSPLHF. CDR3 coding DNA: TGTGCCAGCAGCCCAGACATACAGGGAATGGGCTCCTATAATTCACCCCTCCACTTT.

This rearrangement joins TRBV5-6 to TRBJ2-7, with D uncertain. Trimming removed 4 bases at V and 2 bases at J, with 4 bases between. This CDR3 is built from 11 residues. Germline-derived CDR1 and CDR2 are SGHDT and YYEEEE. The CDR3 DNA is TGTGCCAGCAGCCGGACCTACGAGCAGTACTTC. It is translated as CASSRTYEQYF.

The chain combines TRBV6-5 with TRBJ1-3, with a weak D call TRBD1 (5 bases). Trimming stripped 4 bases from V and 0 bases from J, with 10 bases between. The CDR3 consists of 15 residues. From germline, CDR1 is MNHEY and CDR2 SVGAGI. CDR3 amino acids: CASSSGAASGNTIYF. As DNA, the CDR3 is TGTGCCAGCAGTTCTGGGGCCGCCTCTGGAAACACCATATATTTT.

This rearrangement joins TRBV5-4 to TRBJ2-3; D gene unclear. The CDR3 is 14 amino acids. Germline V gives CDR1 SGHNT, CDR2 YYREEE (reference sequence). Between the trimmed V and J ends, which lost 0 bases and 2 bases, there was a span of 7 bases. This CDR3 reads CASSLGQHTDTQYF. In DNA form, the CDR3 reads TGTGCCAGCAGCTTGGGGCAGCACACAGATACGCAGTATTTT.

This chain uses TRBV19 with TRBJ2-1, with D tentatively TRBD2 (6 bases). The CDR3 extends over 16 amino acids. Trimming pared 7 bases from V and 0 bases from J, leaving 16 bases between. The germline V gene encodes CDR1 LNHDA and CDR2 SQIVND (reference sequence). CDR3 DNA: TGTGCCAGTAATCCCTCCGGGGGAAGCTCCTACAATGAGCAGTTCTTC. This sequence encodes CASNPSGGSSYNEQFF.

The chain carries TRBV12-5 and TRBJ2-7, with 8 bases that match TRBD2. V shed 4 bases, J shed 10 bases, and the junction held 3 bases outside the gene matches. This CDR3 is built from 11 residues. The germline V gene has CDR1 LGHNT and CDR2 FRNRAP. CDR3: CASGSSGRQYF. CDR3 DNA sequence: TGTGCTAGTGGTTCGAGCGGGAGACAGTACTTC.

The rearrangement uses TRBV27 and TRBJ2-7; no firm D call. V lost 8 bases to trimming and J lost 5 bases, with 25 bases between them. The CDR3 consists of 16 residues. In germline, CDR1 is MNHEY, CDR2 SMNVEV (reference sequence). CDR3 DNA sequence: TGTGCCAGCCTCAAACCGTTAGAAGGGATATCCGACGAGCAGTACTTC. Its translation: CASLKPLEGISDEQYF.

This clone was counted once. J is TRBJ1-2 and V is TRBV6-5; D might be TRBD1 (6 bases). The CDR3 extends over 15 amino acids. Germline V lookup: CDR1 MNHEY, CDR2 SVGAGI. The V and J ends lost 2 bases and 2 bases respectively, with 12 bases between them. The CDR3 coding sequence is TGTGCCAGCAGTTACGGAAACACAGGGAACTATGGCTACACCTTC. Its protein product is CASSYGNTGNYGYTF.

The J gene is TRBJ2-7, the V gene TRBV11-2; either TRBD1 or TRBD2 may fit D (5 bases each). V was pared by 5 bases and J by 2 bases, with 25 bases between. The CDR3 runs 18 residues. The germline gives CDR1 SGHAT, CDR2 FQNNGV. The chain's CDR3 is CASSAPGAPRGFTYEQYF. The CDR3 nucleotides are TGTGCCAGCAGCGCACCCGGGGCCCCGAGGGGCTTTACCTACGAGCAGTACTTC.

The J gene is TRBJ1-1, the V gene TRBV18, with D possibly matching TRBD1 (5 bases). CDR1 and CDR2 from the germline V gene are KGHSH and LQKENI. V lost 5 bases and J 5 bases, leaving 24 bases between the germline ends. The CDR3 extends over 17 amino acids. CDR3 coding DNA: TGTGCCAGCTCATGGAAACCCCCAGGCCAGGGTGGAACTGAAGCTTTCTTT. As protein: CASSWKPPGQGGTEAFF.

The CDR3 spells CASSFLPPAGRNEQFF. The CDR3 DNA is TGTGCCAGCAGTTTCCTACCGCCGGCAGGGCGGAATGAGCAGTTCTTC. The chain is built from TRBV28 and TRBJ2-1; a possible D gene is TRBD1 (5 bases). Germline assignment: CDR1 MDHEN and CDR2 SYDVKM. The CDR3 spans 16 residues. V lost 3 bases and J 7 bases, leaving 19 bases between the germline ends.

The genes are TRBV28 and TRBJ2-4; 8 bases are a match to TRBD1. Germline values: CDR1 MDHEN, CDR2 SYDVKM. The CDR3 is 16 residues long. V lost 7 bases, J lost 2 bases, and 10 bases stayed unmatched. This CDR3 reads CASTEQGGRTKNIQYF. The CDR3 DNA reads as TGTGCCAGCACTGAACAGGGGGGAAGGACCAAAAACATTCAGTACTTC.

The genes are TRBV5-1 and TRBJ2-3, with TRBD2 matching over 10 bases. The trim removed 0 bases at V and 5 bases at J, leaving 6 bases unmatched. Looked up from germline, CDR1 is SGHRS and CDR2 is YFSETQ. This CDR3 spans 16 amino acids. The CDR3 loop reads CASSLDQAGGKDTQYF. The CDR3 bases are TGCGCCAGCAGCTTGGACCAAGCGGGAGGGAAAGATACGCAGTATTTT.

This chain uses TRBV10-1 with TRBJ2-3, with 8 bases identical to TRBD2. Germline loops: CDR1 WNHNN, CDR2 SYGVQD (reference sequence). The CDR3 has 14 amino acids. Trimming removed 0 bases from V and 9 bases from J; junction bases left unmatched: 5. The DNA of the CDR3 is TGCGCCAGCAGTGAGTCGATTGCGGGAGGAACGCAGTATTTT. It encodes CASSESIAGGTQYF.

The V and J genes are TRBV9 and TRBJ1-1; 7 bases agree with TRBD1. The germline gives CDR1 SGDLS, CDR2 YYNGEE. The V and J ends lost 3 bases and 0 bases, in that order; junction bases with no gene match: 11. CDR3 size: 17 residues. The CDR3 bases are TGTGCCAGCAGCGCCCCCCCTGGGGGGACAGTGAACACTGAAGCTTTCTTT. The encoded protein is CASSAPPGGTVNTEAFF.

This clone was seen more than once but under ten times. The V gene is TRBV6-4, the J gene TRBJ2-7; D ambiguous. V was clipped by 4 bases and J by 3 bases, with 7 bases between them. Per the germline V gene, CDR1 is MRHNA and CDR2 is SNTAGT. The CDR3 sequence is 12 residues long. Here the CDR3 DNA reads TGTGCCAGCAGTGCTGTGGTCTACGAGCAGTACTTC. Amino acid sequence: CASSAVVYEQYF.

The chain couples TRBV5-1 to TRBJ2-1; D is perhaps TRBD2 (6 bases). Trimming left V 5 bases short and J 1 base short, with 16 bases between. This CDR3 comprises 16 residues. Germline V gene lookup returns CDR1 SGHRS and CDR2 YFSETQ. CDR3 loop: CASSATGTLSYNEQFF. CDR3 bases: TGCGCCAGCAGTGCGACCGGGACTTTGTCCTACAATGAGCAGTTCTTC.

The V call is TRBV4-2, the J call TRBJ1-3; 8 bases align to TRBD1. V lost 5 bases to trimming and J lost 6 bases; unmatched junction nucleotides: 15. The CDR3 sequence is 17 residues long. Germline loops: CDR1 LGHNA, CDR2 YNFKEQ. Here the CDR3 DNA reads TGTGCCAGCAGCAGACCGCCGGGACAGGAATCTTCAAACACCATATATTTT. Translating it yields CASSRPPGQESSNTIYF.

CDR3 sequence: CASSFGGLSTDTQYF. The CDR3 DNA follows: TGCGCCAGCAGCTTTGGCGGCCTAAGCACAGATACGCAGTATTTT. The chain uses TRBV5-1 and TRBJ2-3; D unresolved. This CDR3 has 15 amino acids. Germline-derived CDR1 and CDR2 are SGHRS and YFSETQ. V was trimmed by 2 bases and J by 0 bases, leaving 10 bases between them.

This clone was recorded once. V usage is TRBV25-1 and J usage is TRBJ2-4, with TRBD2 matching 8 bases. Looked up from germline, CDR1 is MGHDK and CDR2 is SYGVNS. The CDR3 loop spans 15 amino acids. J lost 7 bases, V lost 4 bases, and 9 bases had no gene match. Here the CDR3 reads CASSGAGGVENIQYF. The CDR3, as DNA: TGTGCCAGCAGTGGCGCCGGGGGGGTTGAGAACATTCAGTACTTC.

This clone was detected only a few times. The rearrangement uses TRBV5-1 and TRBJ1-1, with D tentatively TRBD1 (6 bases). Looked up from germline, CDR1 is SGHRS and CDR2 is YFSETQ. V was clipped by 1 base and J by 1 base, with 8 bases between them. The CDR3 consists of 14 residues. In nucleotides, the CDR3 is TGCGCCAGCAGCTTGCAGGGGACGAACACTGAAGCTTTCTTT. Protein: CASSLQGTNTEAFF. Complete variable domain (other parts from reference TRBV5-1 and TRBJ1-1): KAGVTQTPRYLIKTRGQQVTLSCSPISGHRSVSWYQQTPGQGLQFLFEYFSETQRNKGNFPGRFSGRQFSNSRSEMNVSTLELGDSALYLCASSLQGTNTEAFFGQGTRLTVV.

The CDR3 is CASRPSTSPKQETQYF. The DNA of the CDR3 is TGCGCCAGCAGACCTTCGACGTCACCCAAACAAGAGACCCAGTACTTC. This chain connects TRBV5-1 to TRBJ2-5; D remains ambiguous. The V end lost 5 bases, the J end lost 2 bases, and 19 bases lay between the germline ends. The CDR3 runs to 16 residues. Germline V gives CDR1 SGHRS, CDR2 YFSETQ.

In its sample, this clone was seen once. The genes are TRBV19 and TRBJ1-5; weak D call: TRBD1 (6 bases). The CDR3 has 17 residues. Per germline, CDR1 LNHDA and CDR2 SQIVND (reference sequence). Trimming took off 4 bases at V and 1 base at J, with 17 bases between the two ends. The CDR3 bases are TGTGCCAGTAGTACGACCGGGACATCCCGAAGCAATCAGCCCCAGCATTTT. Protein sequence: CASSTTGTSRSNQPQHF. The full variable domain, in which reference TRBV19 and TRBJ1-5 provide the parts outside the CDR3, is DGGITQSPKYLFRKEGQNVTLSCEQNLNHDAMYWYRQDPGQGLRLIYYSQIVNDFQKGDIAEGYSVSREKKESFPLTVTSAQKNPTAFYLCASSTTGTSRSNQPQHFGDGTRLSIL.

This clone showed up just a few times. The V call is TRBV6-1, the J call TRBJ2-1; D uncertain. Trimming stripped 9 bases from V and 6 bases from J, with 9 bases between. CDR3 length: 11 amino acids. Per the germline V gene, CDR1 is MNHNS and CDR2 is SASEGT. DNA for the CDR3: TGTGCCAGTTTGCGACTCAATGAGCAGTTCTTC. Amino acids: CASLRLNEQFF.

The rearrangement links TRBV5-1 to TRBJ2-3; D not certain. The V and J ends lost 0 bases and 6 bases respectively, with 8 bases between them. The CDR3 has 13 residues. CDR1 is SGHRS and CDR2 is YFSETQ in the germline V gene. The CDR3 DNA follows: TGCGCCAGCAGCTTGGGAAGCTCGGATACGCAGTATTTT. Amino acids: CASSLGSSDTQYF.

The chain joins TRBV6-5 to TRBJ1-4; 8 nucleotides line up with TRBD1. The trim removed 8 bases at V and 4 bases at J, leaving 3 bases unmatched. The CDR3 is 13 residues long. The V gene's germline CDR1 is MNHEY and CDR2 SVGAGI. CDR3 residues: CASSDRDNEKLFF. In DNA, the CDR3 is TGTGCCAGCTCGGACAGGGATAATGAAAAACTGTTTTTT.

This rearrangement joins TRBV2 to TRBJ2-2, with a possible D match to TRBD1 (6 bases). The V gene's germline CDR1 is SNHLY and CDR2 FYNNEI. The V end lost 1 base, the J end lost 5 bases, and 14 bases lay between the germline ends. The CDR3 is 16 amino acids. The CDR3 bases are TGTGCCAGCAGTGAAGAGACCACCAGGGGAACCGGGGAGCTGTTTTTT. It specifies CASSEETTRGTGELFF.